This T cell receptor (beta chain) appears in the sequencing data of a study of shared clonotypes between healthy human individuals. The CDR3 contains 15 residues. Germline V CDR1 and CDR2: MNHNY, SVGAGI (reference sequence). V lost 1 base, J lost 6 bases, and 15 bases lay in between. Clones were read by immunoSEQ multiplex PCR, and TCRdb kept only the in-frame ones, dropping some. The sample has hundreds of thousands of clones; around 86% are singletons. This sequence originates from a young man in good health. The sequenced material came from memory CD8+ T cells sorted from blood. Described subset: CD45RO+ cells pooled with CCR7-negative TemRA cells. J is TRBJ1-1 and V is TRBV6-6; D not resolved. CDR3 region: CASSYFGLEVAEAFF. As DNA, the CDR3 is TGTGCCAGCAGTTACTTTGGTCTCGAGGTCGCTGAAGCTTTCTTT.